One and the same sample provided the 23 T cell receptor beta chains below, sequenced in a study of T cell responses to AZD1222 COVID-19 vaccine. Clones were sequenced by immunoSEQ multiplex PCR, and TCRdb holds only the in-frame ones, with some missing. Of around 150,000 clones in the sample, around 95% were seen once. Sequences were derived from peripheral blood, sampled on day 0 of AZD1222 vaccination. All receptors derive from an adult in good health.

This rearrangement joins TRBV4-1 to TRBJ1-6, with no clear D. V was cut by 0 bases and J by 3 bases, with 15 bases left in between. Germline loops: CDR1 MGHRA, CDR2 YSYEKL. CDR3 length equals 18 residues. The CDR3 DNA reads TGCGCCAGCAGCCAAGATGCCCCTATGTTTAACTATAATTCACCCCTCCACTTT. This codes for CASSQDAPMFNYNSPLHF.

Concerning this clone: Germline and junction disagree at one end, which may indicate a read error. The chain has TRBV18 and TRBJ2-6, with 9 bases identical to TRBD2. Germline CDR1 reads KGHSH; CDR2 reads LQKENI. The CDR3 sequence is 15 residues long. DNA of the CDR3: TGTGCCAGCTCACCACCGAAGACCGGGACTAGCATAATAATTTTC. Protein: CASSPPKTGTSIIIF.

The V gene is TRBV2, the J gene TRBJ1-3, with TRBD1 identical over 7 bases. V shed 7 bases and J 0 bases; nucleotides not matched to a gene: 6. CDR3 length: 15 amino acids. Germline CDR1 reads SNHLY; CDR2 reads FYNNEI. The DNA of the CDR3 is TGTGCCAGCAAAAGGGGGGACAGCTCTGGAAACACCATATATTTT. Its translation is CASKRGDSSGNTIYF. Supplemented by reference TRBV2 and TRBJ1-3, the full variable domain reads EPEVTQTPSHQVTQMGQEVILRCVPISNHLYFYWYRQILGQKVEFLVSFYNNEISEKSEIFDDQFSVERPDGSNFTLKIRSTKLEDSAMYFCASKRGDSSGNTIYFGEGSWLTVV.

The J gene is TRBJ1-1, the V gene TRBV10-3; a possible D gene is TRBD1 (5 bases). Germline loops: CDR1 ENHRY, CDR2 SYGVKD. This CDR3 comprises 15 residues. Trimming took off 0 bases at V and 0 bases at J, with 8 bases between the two ends. CDR3 protein: CAISESGRVNTEAFF. CDR3 bases: TGTGCCATCAGTGAGTCGGGGCGGGTGAACACTGAAGCTTTCTTT.

This sequence joins TRBV28 and TRBJ1-5, with D perhaps TRBD1 (6 bases). Germline CDR1 MDHEN, CDR2 SYDVKM. This CDR3 contains 13 residues. V was shortened by 2 bases and J by 4 bases, with 6 bases between the two germline ends. The CDR3 bases are TGTGCCAGCAGTTTACAGGGGAATCAGCCCCAGCATTTT. It yields the protein CASSLQGNQPQHF.

The chain employs TRBV7-9 and TRBJ1-3, with TRBD1 identical over 8 bases. With 5 bases clipped from V and 0 bases from J, the junction kept 3 bases outside the gene matches. The V gene's germline CDR1 is SEHNR and CDR2 FQNEAQ (reference sequence). CDR3 size: 15 residues. CDR3 sequence reads: CASSEGQVSGNTIYF. The CDR3 DNA follows: TGTGCCAGCAGCGAGGGACAGGTCTCTGGAAACACCATATATTTT.

CDR3 DNA: TGCGCCAGCAGCTTGGCCCGGGGTGGGGGCTACACCTTC. Translating it yields CASSLARGGGYTF. The chain links TRBV5-1 to TRBJ1-2; D unresolved. This CDR3 contains 13 residues. Germline-derived CDR1 and CDR2 are SGHRS and YFSETQ. Trimming took 0 bases from V and 8 from J, leaving 11 bases between them.

The chain combines TRBV3-1 (or the pseudogene TRBV3-2) with TRBJ1-6; TRBD1 matches at 7 bases. V trimming: 3 bases; J trimming: 5 bases; junction bases outside the gene matches: 4. CDR3 length: 15 amino acids. CDR1 LGHDT and CDR2 YNNKEL come from the germline V gene (reference sequence). CDR3: CASSQWDSNNSPLHF. Written as DNA, the CDR3 is TGTGCCAGCAGCCAGTGGGACAGCAATAATTCACCCCTCCACTTT.

This clone has only one observation. The rearrangement uses TRBV5-8 and TRBJ2-7; no definite D call. The germline CDR1 and CDR2 sequences are SGHTS and YDEGEE. The CDR3 has 12 residues. V lost 4 bases, J lost 9 bases, and 14 bases lay in between. DNA for the CDR3: TGTGCCAGCAGCCAAACGGCCCCTGCGCAGTACTTC. Translated: CASSQTAPAQYF. Using reference TRBV5-8 and TRBJ2-7 for the parts outside the CDR3, the full variable domain is EAGVTQSPTHLIKTRGQQATLRCSPISGHTSVYWYQQALGLGLQFLLWYDEGEERNRGNFPPRFSGRQFPNYSSELNVNALELEDSALYLCASSQTAPAQYFGPGTRLTVT.

The gene calls are TRBV19 and TRBJ2-1; no clear D. The CDR3 is 15 residues long. Germline V gives CDR1 LNHDA, CDR2 SQIVND (reference sequence). With 5 bases removed from V and 1 base from J, the gap between germline ends came to 12 bases. The CDR3 DNA reads as TGTGCCAGTAGTTTCACGACCATGTCCTACAATGAGCAGTTCTTC. It yields the protein CASSFTTMSYNEQFF.

The genes are TRBV5-1 and TRBJ2-7; 7 bases agree with TRBD1. The CDR3 is made up of 14 amino acids. From germline, CDR1 is SGHRS and CDR2 YFSETQ. V lost 4 bases, J lost 4 bases, and 8 bases stayed unmatched. This CDR3 reads CASSPSTGQYEQYF. The CDR3, as DNA: TGCGCCAGCAGCCCCTCGACAGGGCAATACGAGCAGTACTTC.

The chain recombines TRBV28 with TRBJ1-2, with a weak D call TRBD1 (6 bases). CDR1 is MDHEN and CDR2 is SYDVKM in the germline V gene. The CDR3 covers 16 residues. V was shortened by 5 bases and J by 3 bases, with 19 bases between the two germline ends. CDR3 residues: CASSERAGALHYGYTF. CDR3 coding DNA: TGTGCCAGCAGTGAACGGGCAGGGGCCCTACACTATGGCTACACCTTC.

This sequence joins TRBV20-1 and TRBJ1-2; possible D gene TRBD1, 5 bases. This CDR3 comprises 14 residues. The germline CDR1 and CDR2 sequences are DFQATT and SNEGSKA (reference sequence). Trimming took off 3 bases at V and 2 bases at J, with 13 bases between the two ends. The CDR3 is CSASRQLINYGYTF. The CDR3 nucleotides are TGCAGTGCTAGTCGACAGCTTATAAACTATGGCTACACCTTC.

Only one count was recorded for this clone. V and J are TRBV5-1 and TRBJ2-1; TRBD1 matches at 9 bases. CDR3 length: 14 residues. Germline lookup yields CDR1 SGHRS and CDR2 YFSETQ. Unmatched junction bases numbered 2, after V lost 3 bases and J lost 4 bases. The CDR3 loop reads CASSSGTGYNEQFF. The CDR3 bases are TGCGCCAGCAGCTCCGGGACAGGGTACAATGAGCAGTTCTTC.

The V call is TRBV28, the J call TRBJ1-4; 9 bases are shared with TRBD1. This CDR3 comprises 15 residues. The V gene's germline CDR1 is MDHEN and CDR2 SYDVKM. V was clipped by 6 bases and J by 8 bases; unmatched bases: 10. CDR3 DNA: TGTGCCAGCAGCCTCCCCGGGACAGGGCAAGAAAAACTGTTTTTT. It yields the protein CASSLPGTGQEKLFF. Based on the CDR3 plus reference TRBV28 and TRBJ1-4, the full variable domain is DVKVTQSSRYLVKRTGEKVFLECVQDMDHENMFWYRQDPGLGLRLIYFSYDVKMKEKGDIPEGYSVSREKKERFSLILESASTNQTSMYLCASSLPGTGQEKLFFGSGTQLSVL.

This chain joins TRBV6-5 and TRBJ2-5; D could derive from TRBD1 or TRBD2 (5 bases each). This CDR3 is 15 amino acids long. CDR1 MNHEY and CDR2 SVGAGI come from the germline V gene. The V end lost 0 bases, the J end lost 4 bases, and 12 bases lay between the germline ends. The chain's CDR3 is CASSYSWAGRETQYF. In DNA, the CDR3 is TGTGCCAGCAGTTACTCTTGGGCAGGGAGAGAGACCCAGTACTTC.

J is TRBJ1-3 and V is TRBV2; possible D gene TRBD1, 6 bases. Germline CDR1 and CDR2: SNHLY and FYNNEI. Trimming shortened V by 2 bases and J by 4 bases, and 15 bases separated the two germline ends. The CDR3 spans 16 residues. For the CDR3, the DNA is TGTGCCAGCAGTGAACTTCGCGGCCAGGGGGGAAACACCATATATTTT. This sequence encodes CASSELRGQGGNTIYF.

The V gene is TRBV7-9, the J gene TRBJ1-5; D not certain. The CDR3 has 15 residues. In germline, CDR1 is SEHNR, CDR2 FQNEAQ (reference sequence). The V end lost 1 base, the J end lost 1 base, and 8 bases lay between the germline ends. CDR3 in DNA: TGTGCCAGCAGCTTAGGTGACCGGAGCAATCAGCCCCAGCATTTT. It translates to CASSLGDRSNQPQHF.

This chain joins TRBV9 and TRBJ1-1; the match to TRBD1 covers 8 bases. Germline lookup yields CDR1 SGDLS and CDR2 YYNGEE. This CDR3 is 15 amino acids long. V dropped 3 bases and J dropped 0; count of bases not matched to a gene: 4. This chain's CDR3 is CASSAHRGMNTEAFF. The CDR3 nucleotides read TGTGCCAGCAGCGCCCACAGGGGGATGAACACTGAAGCTTTCTTT.

The chain joins TRBV27 to TRBJ1-5; D is unclear. This CDR3 has 14 amino acids. Trimming stripped 6 bases from V and 4 bases from J, with 13 bases between. The germline V gene encodes CDR1 MNHEY and CDR2 SMNVEV (reference sequence). CDR3 nucleotides: TGTGCCAGCAGGGGTGGACCGTGGAATCAGCCCCAGCATTTT. Translated: CASRGGPWNQPQHF.

V is TRBV11-1 and J is TRBJ2-5; D ambiguous. Trimming stripped 5 bases from V and 5 bases from J, with 12 bases between. Germline-derived CDR1 and CDR2 are SGHAT and FQDESV (reference sequence). The CDR3 contains 13 residues. This CDR3 is CASSPSTGETQYF. CDR3 DNA sequence: TGTGCCAGCAGCCCTAGTACCGGGGAGACCCAGTACTTC.

V is TRBV30 and J is TRBJ1-2; TRBD1 matches 8 bases. Unmatched junction bases numbered 3, after V lost 5 bases and J lost 4 bases. This CDR3 has 12 residues. CDR1 and CDR2 (germline): GTSNPN, SVGIG (reference sequence). This chain's CDR3 is CAWFDRGYGYTF. As DNA, the CDR3 is TGTGCCTGGTTCGACAGGGGCTATGGCTACACCTTC.

The chain combines TRBV28 with TRBJ1-2; no clear D. The length of the CDR3 is 12 residues. V lost 5 bases and J 0 bases, leaving 4 bases between the germline ends. Germline V gives CDR1 MDHEN, CDR2 SYDVKM. The CDR3 loop reads CASSKPNYGYTF. CDR3 nucleotides: TGTGCCAGCAGTAAGCCTAACTATGGCTACACCTTC.